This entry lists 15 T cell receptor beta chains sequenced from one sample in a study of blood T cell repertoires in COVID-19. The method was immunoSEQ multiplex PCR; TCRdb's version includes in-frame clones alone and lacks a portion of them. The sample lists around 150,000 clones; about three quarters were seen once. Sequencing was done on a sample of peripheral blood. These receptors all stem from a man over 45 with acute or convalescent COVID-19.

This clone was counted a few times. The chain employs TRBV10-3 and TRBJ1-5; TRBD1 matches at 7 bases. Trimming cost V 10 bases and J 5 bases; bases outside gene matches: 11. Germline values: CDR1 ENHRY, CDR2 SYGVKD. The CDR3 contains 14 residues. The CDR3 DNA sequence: TGTGCCACAACGTCGACAGGGTTGGATCAGCCCCAGCATTTT. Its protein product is CATTSTGLDQPQHF.

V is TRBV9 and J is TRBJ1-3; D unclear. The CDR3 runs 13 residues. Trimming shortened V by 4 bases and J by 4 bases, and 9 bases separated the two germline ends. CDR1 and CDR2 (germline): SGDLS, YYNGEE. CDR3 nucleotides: TGTGCCAGCAGCCCAGCAGCGGGAAACACCATATATTTT. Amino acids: CASSPAAGNTIYF.

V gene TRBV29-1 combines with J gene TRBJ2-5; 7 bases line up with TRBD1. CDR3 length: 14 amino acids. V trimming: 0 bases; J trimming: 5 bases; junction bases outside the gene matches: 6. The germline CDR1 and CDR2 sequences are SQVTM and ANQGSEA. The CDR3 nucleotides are TGCAGCGTTGAAGATACAGGGGCTCGGGAGACCCAGTACTTC. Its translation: CSVEDTGARETQYF. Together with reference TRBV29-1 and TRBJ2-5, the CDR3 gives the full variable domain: SAVISQKPSRDICQRGTSLTIQCQVDSQVTMMFWYRQQPGQSLTLIATANQGSEATYESGFVIDKFPISRPNLTFSTLTVSNMSPEDSSIYLCSVEDTGARETQYFGPGTRLLVL.

For the CDR3, the DNA is TGTGCCAGTAGTCCCCGTGACAAGTTAGCGAACACCGGGGAGCTGTTTTTT. Its protein is CASSPRDKLANTGELFF. The chain has TRBV19 and TRBJ2-2; D not resolved. Per the germline V gene, CDR1 is LNHDA and CDR2 is SQIVND (reference sequence). The V gene lost 5 bases and the J gene lost 0 bases, with 16 bases spanning the gap. The CDR3 is made up of 17 amino acids.

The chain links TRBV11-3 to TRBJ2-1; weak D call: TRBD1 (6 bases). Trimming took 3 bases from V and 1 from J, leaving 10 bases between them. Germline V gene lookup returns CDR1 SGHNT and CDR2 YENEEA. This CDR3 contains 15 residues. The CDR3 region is CASSFNRASYNEQFF. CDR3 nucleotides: TGTGCCAGCAGCTTTAACAGGGCTTCCTACAATGAGCAGTTCTTC. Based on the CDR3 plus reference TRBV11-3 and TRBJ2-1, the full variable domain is EAGVVQSPRYKIIEKKQPVAFWCNPISGHNTLYWYLQNLGQGPELLIRYENEEAVDDSQLPKDRFSAERLKGVDSTLKIQPAELGDSAVYLCASSFNRASYNEQFFGPGTRLTVL.

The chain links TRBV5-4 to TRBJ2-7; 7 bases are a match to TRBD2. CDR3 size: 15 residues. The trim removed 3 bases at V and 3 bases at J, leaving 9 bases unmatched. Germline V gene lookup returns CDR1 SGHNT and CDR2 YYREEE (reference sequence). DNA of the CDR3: TGTGCCAGCAGCTCGGCGGGGCGGGGGATCTACGAGCAGTACTTC. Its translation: CASSSAGRGIYEQYF.

The CDR3 region is CASRAGGGGEQYF. CDR3 DNA: TGTGCCAGCAGGGCAGGGGGAGGAGGCGAGCAGTACTTC. The chain is built from TRBV6-5 and TRBJ2-7; D possibly corresponds to TRBD1 (7 bases). Trimming took 6 bases from V and 6 from J, leaving 15 bases between them. CDR1 MNHEY and CDR2 SVGAGI come from the germline V gene. This CDR3 has 13 residues.

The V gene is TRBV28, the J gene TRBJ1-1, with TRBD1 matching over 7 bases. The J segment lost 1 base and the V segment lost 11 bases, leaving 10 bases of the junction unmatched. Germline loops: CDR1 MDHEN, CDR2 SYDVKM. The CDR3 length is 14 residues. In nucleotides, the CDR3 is TGTGCCGGGAAGACAGGGACCAAGAACACTGAAGCTTTCTTT. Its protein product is CAGKTGTKNTEAFF. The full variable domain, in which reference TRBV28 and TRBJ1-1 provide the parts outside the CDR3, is DVKVTQSSRYLVKRTGEKVFLECVQDMDHENMFWYRQDPGLGLRLIYFSYDVKMKEKGDIPEGYSVSREKKERFSLILESASTNQTSMYLCAGKTGTKNTEAFFGQGTRLTVV.

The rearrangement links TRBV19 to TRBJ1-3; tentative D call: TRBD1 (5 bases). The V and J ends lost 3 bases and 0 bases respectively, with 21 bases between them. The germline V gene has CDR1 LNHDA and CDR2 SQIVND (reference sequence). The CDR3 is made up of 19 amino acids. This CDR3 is CASSMGPAANGRSGNTIYF. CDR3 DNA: TGTGCCAGTAGTATGGGGCCAGCCGCGAACGGACGCTCTGGAAACACCATATATTTT.

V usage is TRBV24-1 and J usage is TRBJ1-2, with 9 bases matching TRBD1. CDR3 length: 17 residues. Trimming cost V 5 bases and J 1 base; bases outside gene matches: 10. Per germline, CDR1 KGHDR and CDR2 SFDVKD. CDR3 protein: CATSGTGAGPHNYGYTF. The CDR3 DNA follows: TGTGCCACCAGTGGGACAGGGGCCGGACCCCATAACTATGGCTACACCTTC.

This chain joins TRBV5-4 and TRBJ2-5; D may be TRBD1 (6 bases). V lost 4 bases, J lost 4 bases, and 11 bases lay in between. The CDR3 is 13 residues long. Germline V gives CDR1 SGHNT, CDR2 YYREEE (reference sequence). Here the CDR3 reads CASSQDRVETQYF. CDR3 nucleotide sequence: TGTGCCAGCAGCCAGGACAGAGTAGAGACCCAGTACTTC. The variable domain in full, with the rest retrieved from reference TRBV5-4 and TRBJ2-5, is ETGVTQSPTHLIKTRGQQVTLRCSSQSGHNTVSWYQQALGQGPQFIFQYYREEENGRGNFPPRFSGLQFPNYSSELNVNALELDDSALYLCASSQDRVETQYFGPGTRLLVL.

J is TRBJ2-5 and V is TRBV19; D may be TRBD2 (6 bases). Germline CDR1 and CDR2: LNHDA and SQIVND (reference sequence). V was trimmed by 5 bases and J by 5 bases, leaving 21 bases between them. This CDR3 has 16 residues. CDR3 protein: CASSPSIRGGEETQYF. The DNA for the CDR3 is TGTGCCAGTAGTCCTTCCATCCGGGGAGGCGAGGAGACCCAGTACTTC.

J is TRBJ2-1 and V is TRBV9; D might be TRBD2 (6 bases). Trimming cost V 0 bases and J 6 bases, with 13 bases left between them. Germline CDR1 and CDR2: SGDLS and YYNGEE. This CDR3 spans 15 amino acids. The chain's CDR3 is CASSVGGARGNEQFF. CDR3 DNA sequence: TGTGCCAGCAGCGTAGGCGGGGCCCGAGGCAATGAGCAGTTCTTC. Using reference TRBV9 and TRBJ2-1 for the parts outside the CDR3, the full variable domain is DSGVTQTPKHLITATGQRVTLRCSPRSGDLSVYWYQQSLDQGLQFLIQYYNGEERAKGNILERFSAQQFPDLHSELNLSSLELGDSALYFCASSVGGARGNEQFFGPGTRLTVL.

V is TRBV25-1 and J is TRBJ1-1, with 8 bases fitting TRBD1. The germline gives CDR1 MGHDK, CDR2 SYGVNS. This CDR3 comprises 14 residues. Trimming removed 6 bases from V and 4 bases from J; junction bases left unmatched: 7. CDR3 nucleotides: TGTGCCAGCAGAGGACAGGGAATAGGCACTGAAGCTTTCTTT. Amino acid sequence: CASRGQGIGTEAFF.

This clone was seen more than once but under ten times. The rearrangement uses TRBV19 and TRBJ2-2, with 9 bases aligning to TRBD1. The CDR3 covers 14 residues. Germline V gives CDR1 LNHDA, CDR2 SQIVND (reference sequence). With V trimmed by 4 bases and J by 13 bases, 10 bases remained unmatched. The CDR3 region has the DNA TGTGCCAGTAGTACGTCCGGGACAGGGTTTTGGCTGTTTTTT. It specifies CASSTSGTGFWLFF.